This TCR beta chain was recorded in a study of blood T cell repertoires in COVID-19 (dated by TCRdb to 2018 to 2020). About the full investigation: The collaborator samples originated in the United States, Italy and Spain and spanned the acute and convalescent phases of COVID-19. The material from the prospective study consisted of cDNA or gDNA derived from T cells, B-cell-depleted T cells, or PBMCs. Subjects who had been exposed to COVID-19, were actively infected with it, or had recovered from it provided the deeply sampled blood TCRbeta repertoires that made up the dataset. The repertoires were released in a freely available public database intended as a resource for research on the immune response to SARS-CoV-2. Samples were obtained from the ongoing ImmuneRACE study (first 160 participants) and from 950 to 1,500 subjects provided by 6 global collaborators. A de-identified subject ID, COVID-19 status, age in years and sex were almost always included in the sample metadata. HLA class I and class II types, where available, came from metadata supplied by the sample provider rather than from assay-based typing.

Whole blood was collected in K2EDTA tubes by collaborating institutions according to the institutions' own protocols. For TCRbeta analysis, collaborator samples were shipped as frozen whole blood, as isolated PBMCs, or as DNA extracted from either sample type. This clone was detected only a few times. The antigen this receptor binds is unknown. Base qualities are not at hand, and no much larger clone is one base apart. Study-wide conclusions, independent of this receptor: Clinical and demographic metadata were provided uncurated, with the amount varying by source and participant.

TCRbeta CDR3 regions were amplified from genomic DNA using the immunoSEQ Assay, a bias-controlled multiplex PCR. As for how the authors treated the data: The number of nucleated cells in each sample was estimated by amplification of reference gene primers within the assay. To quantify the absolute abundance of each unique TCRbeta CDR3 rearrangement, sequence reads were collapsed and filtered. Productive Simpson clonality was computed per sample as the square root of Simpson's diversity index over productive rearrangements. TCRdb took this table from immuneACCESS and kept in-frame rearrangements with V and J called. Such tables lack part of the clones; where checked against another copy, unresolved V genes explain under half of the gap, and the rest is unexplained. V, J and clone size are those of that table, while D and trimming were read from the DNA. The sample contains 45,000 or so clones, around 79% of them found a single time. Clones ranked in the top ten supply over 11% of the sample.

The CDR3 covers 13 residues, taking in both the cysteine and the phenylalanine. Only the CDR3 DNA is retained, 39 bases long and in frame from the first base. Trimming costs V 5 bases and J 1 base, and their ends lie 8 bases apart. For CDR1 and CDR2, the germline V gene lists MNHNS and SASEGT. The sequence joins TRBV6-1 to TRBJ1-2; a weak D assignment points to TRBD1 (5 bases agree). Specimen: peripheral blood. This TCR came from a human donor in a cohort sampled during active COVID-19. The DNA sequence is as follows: TGTGCCAGCAGTTCGACAGATAACTATGGCTACACCTTC. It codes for CASSSTDNYGYTF.